A selection of T cell receptor beta chains follows, all from one sample in a study of blood T cell repertoires in COVID-19. TCRdb keeps only in-frame clones here, not all; method: immunoSEQ multiplex PCR. The data contain tens of thousands of clones, roughly 84% of them seen just once; the ten biggest clones take up around 2.3%. The sample was peripheral blood. The source of these receptors is an elderly man with active or convalescent COVID-19. Both conserved end residues are part of each CDR3. The D gene is left open where the match is weak. Rows may omit the clone size; those that give it use once, few, many or a size class.

NA	TRBV6-2/TRBV6-3	TRBJ2-6	few	TGTGCCAGCAGTGGCCACACGGGGAGAGGGGGCTCTGGGGCCAACGTCCTGACTTTC	CASSGHTGRGGSGANVLTF
NA	TRBV11-2	TRBJ2-7	NA	TGTGCCAGCAGCTTAGGCGCGGGGCGCGAGCAGTACTTC	CASSLGAGREQYF
TRBD2	TRBV4-2	TRBJ2-1	NA	TGTGCCAGCAGCCAAGGGACCAGGACTAGCGGGAGTATAAATGAGCAGTTCTTC	CASSQGTRTSGSINEQFF
TRBD1	TRBV30	TRBJ1-5	NA	TGTGCCTGGAGCCGGGACAGGGTCGATCAGCCCCAGCATTTT	CAWSRDRVDQPQHF
NA	TRBV29-1	TRBJ1-1	few	TGCAGCGTTAGGACAGACTTTTTTACTGAAGCTTTCTTT	CSVRTDFFTEAFF
TRBD2	TRBV6-2/TRBV6-3	TRBJ2-7	NA	TGTGCCAGCAGTTACAGCCCTGGGACTAGCGGGACAAGAGTGGCCGAGCAGTACTTC	CASSYSPGTSGTRVAEQYF
TRBD1	TRBV3-1/TRBV3-2	TRBJ2-7	NA	TGTGCCAGCAGCCAACTGATACCGGGACAGGGATTTAACGAGCAGTACTTC	CASSQLIPGQGFNEQYF
NA	TRBV24-1	TRBJ2-3	NA	TGTGCCACCAGTGATTCAGGACAGCATACGCAGTATTTT	CATSDSGQHTQYF
TRBD2	TRBV6-2/TRBV6-3	TRBJ2-5	NA	TGTGCCAGCAGTTCACTCCGCGGGAGTGAAGAGACCCAGTACTTC	CASSSLRGSEETQYF
TRBD2	TRBV7-2	TRBJ2-3	once	TGTGCCAGCAGCTTAAGGGTAGCGGGATCTCCAGATACGCAGTATTTT	CASSLRVAGSPDTQYF
NA	TRBV6-6	TRBJ2-7	once	TGTGCCAGCAGCCCCCTCTACGAGCAGTACTTC	CASSPLYEQYF
TRBD1	TRBV5-1	TRBJ1-1	NA	TGCGCCAGCAGCTTGGAGGGACAGCCCAAAGGGGACACTGAAGCTTTCTTT	CASSLEGQPKGDTEAFF
NA	TRBV15	TRBJ1-1	NA	TGTGCCACCAGCAGAGATCAGCGGGGAACCATTGAAGCTTTCTTT	CATSRDQRGTIEAFF
NA	TRBV24-1	TRBJ2-1	NA	TGTGCCACCAGTGATAGCCATTTCTCCTACAATGAGCAGTTCTTC	CATSDSHFSYNEQFF
TRBD2	TRBV19	TRBJ2-1	NA	TGTGCCAGTAGTATAGGGACTAGCGGATTACGCGTTGAGCAGTTCTTC	CASSIGTSGLRVEQFF
NA	TRBV7-8	TRBJ2-2	NA	TGTGCCAGCAGCCACCGGGATTTTAACACCGGGGAGCTGTTTTTT	CASSHRDFNTGELFF
NA	TRBV30	TRBJ2-3	NA	TGTGCCTGGAGTATATACAGCAGCTCCACAGATACGCAGTATTTT	CAWSIYSSSTDTQYF
TRBD2	TRBV3-1/TRBV3-2	TRBJ2-7	NA	TGTGCCAGCAGCCAAGGTAGCGGGAGGGCTTCCTACGAGCAGTACTTC	CASSQGSGRASYEQYF
NA	TRBV3-1/TRBV3-2	TRBJ1-6	NA	TGTGCCAGCAGCCCGACAGTATATAATTCACCCCTCCACTTT	CASSPTVYNSPLHF
TRBD1	TRBV6-6	TRBJ1-3	NA	TGTGCCAGCAGTTCTACAGGGGGGGTGGGAAACACCATATATTTT	CASSSTGGVGNTIYF
NA	TRBV27	TRBJ2-1	NA	TGTGCCAGCCTTAAAGGGGGGGGGAGCTACAATGAGCAGTTCTTC	CASLKGGGSYNEQFF
TRBD1	TRBV10-3	TRBJ2-7	NA	TGTGCCATCACCCGGGACAGGAGCTCCTACGAGCAGTACTTC	CAITRDRSSYEQYF
TRBD2	TRBV6-5	TRBJ2-7	NA	TGTGCCAGCAGGGCTAGCGGGGTGTCCTACGAGCAGTACTTC	CASRASGVSYEQYF
NA	TRBV6-5	TRBJ1-2	NA	TGTGCCAGCAGACCAGGGGCGCGGTATGGCTACACCTTC	CASRPGARYGYTF